A selection of T cell receptor beta chains follows, all from one sample in a study of T cells in Graves' hyperthyroidism and ophthalmopathy. TCRdb analysed the multiplex PCR reads with MiXCR anew, one entry per CDR3 protein. The sample holds about 840,000 distinct CDR3 sequences; around 38% are singletons and the top ten take 7.5% to 9.5%. Source material: blood. These receptors were obtained from a man between 18 and 35 years old with Graves' hyperthyroidism. Each CDR3 is given with its conserved first and last residue. The D gene is left open where the match is weak.

>.|TRBJ1-5|TRBV7-9
CASSRSPGGNQPQHF
>.|TRBJ1-1|TRBV9
CPSSEGGNTEAFF
>.|TRBJ1-1|TRBV7-2
CASSPRTSGTEAFF
>TRBD2|TRBJ2-7|TRBV20-1
CSARGVAGQTYEQYF
>TRBD1|TRBJ2-2|TRBV2
CASSARQGWAGELFF
>TRBD2|TRBJ2-1|TRBV29-1
CSVEGLADSYNEQFF
>.|TRBJ2-2|TRBV7-9
CASSSLAAGELFF
>TRBD1|TRBJ1-1|TRBV5-1
CASSLSGTGGSLNTEAFF
>.|TRBJ1-2|TRBV2
CASNDRIYGYTF
>.|TRBJ1-5|TRBV7-8
CASRGRYSNQPQHF
>.|TRBJ1-3|TRBV2
CASSVAGKNTIYF
>.|TRBJ2-7|TRBV20-1
CSARGLKSGSYEQYF
>TRBD1|TRBJ2-7|TRBV6-1
CASSEHNRDSSYEQYF
>TRBD1|TRBJ1-2|TRBV12-5
CASARDRIFGYTF
>.|TRBJ2-5|TRBV14
CASSQVVETQYF
>.|TRBJ2-7|TRBV30
CAWSVPGNAYEQYF
>.|TRBJ1-1|TRBV7-9
CASSSTLTEEAFF
>.|TRBJ1-2|TRBV4-3
CASSLGQRDGYTF
>.|TRBJ1-2|TRBV19
CASSTPEDYGYTF
>.|TRBJ1-1|TRBV7-8
CASSDSGRAMNTEAFF
>TRBD1|TRBJ2-7|TRBV29-1
CSHRDRPYEQYF
>.|TRBJ2-5|TRBV6-1
CASRLGQSQETQYF
>.|TRBJ2-7|TRBV7-9
CASSLGGRQGLGEQYF
>TRBD1|TRBJ1-6|TRBV5-1
CASSLAERGPSPLHF
>.|TRBJ2-2|TRBV29-1
CSVEGPNTGELFF
>.|TRBJ2-7|TRBV15
CATSVTPGTLGTEQYF
>.|TRBJ2-2|TRBV7-9
CASDTTPEYLMAGELFF
>.|TRBJ2-7|TRBV12-3/TRBV12-4
CASSLQGIAYEQYF
>TRBD1|TRBJ1-6|TRBV7-9
CASSQESETGPSPLHF
>.|TRBJ1-6|TRBV10-3
CAISEGQNLHF
>.|TRBJ1-1|TRBV6-6
CASSHGTEYTEAFF
>.|TRBJ1-1|TRBV7-9
CASSLNEAFF
>.|TRBJ2-2|TRBV7-2
CASRVGGELFF
>.|TRBJ2-7|TRBV11-2
CASSLGVGAYEQYF
>.|TRBJ1-2|TRBV19
CASSIPAGVRGYTF
>.|TRBJ2-5|TRBV20-1
CSAGPPQETQYF
>.|TRBJ2-7|TRBV9
CASSVNQGSYEQYF
>TRBD1|TRBJ1-2|TRBV5-1
CASSLVLGGQGNNYGYTF
>.|TRBJ2-5|TRBV15
CATSRFLGDQETQYF
>.|TRBJ2-7|TRBV5-1
CASIRDGTYEQYF
>.|TRBJ1-2|TRBV7-9
CASSLVGDYTF
>.|TRBJ1-5|TRBV2
CASSEGVMQPQHF
>TRBD2|TRBJ2-5|TRBV6-1
CASNGISGRAETQYF
>TRBD2|TRBJ2-7|TRBV5-1
CASSGTSGRFAYEQYF
>.|TRBJ1-6|TRBV10-3
CATGANLNSPLHF
>.|TRBJ1-5|TRBV4-1
CASSQEGFQPQHF
>.|TRBJ1-5|TRBV6-1
CASSLGRGTHNQPQHF
>TRBD2|TRBJ2-5|TRBV7-9
CASSNSSGSGPGTQYF
>.|TRBJ1-1|TRBV7-7
CASSLGKGTEAFF
>TRBD1|TRBJ2-5|TRBV10-3
CAISESDRAVETQYF
>.|TRBJ1-2|TRBV6-5
CASSFQGPLGGYTF
>TRBD1|TRBJ1-1|TRBV7-9
CASSLVQGTFF
>.|TRBJ2-7|TRBV5-1
CASSKDPGQTYEQYF
>.|TRBJ1-4|TRBV9
CASSPYREVEKLFF